The rows below give T cell receptor beta chains drawn from one sample of a study of T cell changes during pregnancy in multiple sclerosis. Assay: immunoSEQ multiplex PCR; the TCRdb copy retains only in-frame clones and omits some. The table has 45,000 to 55,000 clones, 80% to 95% seen once. This specimen consisted of peripheral blood, obtained in the third trimester of pregnancy. Source of these receptors: a female donor with multiple sclerosis, enrolled in a pregnancy study. Each CDR3 is given with its conserved first and last residue. A D gene is named only where the DNA matches it firmly. Clone size is shown for a subset of rows, as once, few, many or a class of expanded clone.

J gene: TRBJ2-2
clone size: -
V gene: TRBV5-1
D gene: -
CDR3 protein: CASSLSGGLFSAGELFF
CDR3 DNA: TGCGCCAGCAGCCTGTCAGGAGGGCTGTTTAGCGCCGGGGAGCTGTTTTTT

J gene: TRBJ2-2
clone size: -
V gene: TRBV2
D gene: -
CDR3 protein: CASSVKTAGATGELFF
CDR3 DNA: TGTGCCAGCAGTGTAAAGACGGCAGGGGCCACCGGGGAGCTGTTTTTT

J gene: TRBJ2-1
clone size: -
V gene: TRBV4-2
D gene: TRBD2
CDR3 protein: CASSQETSGAYNEQFF
CDR3 DNA: TGTGCCAGCAGCCAAGAGACTAGCGGGGCCTACAATGAGCAGTTCTTC

J gene: TRBJ2-5
clone size: -
V gene: TRBV5-4
D gene: TRBD2
CDR3 protein: CASSLLAEETQYF
CDR3 DNA: TGTGCCAGCAGTCTACTAGCGGAAGAGACCCAGTACTTC

J gene: TRBJ1-2
clone size: -
V gene: TRBV2
D gene: TRBD1
CDR3 protein: CASRVPGQGYGYTF
CDR3 DNA: TGTGCCAGCAGGGTCCCGGGACAGGGGTATGGCTACACCTTC

J gene: TRBJ2-1
clone size: -
V gene: TRBV7-9
D gene: -
CDR3 protein: CASSPAGGPYNEQFF
CDR3 DNA: TGTGCCAGCAGCCCCGCCGGGGGGCCTTACAATGAGCAGTTCTTC

J gene: TRBJ2-1
clone size: -
V gene: TRBV27
D gene: -
CDR3 protein: CASGARGTSSYNEQFF
CDR3 DNA: TGTGCCAGTGGCGCCAGGGGAACCAGCTCCTACAATGAGCAGTTCTTC

J gene: TRBJ2-7
clone size: -
V gene: TRBV6-1
D gene: -
CDR3 protein: CASSESGGIYEQYF
CDR3 DNA: TGTGCCAGCAGTGAATCGGGCGGGATCTACGAGCAGTACTTC

J gene: TRBJ1-5
clone size: -
V gene: TRBV19
D gene: TRBD1
CDR3 protein: CASESGTAGNQPQHF
CDR3 DNA: TGTGCCAGTGAATCCGGGACAGCTGGCAATCAGCCCCAGCATTTT

J gene: TRBJ1-1
clone size: -
V gene: TRBV4-1
D gene: TRBD1
CDR3 protein: CASSQVWQGENTEAFF
CDR3 DNA: TGCGCCAGCAGCCAAGTATGGCAGGGGGAGAACACTGAAGCTTTCTTT

J gene: TRBJ1-1
clone size: once
V gene: TRBV27
D gene: -
CDR3 protein: CASKQNTEAFF
CDR3 DNA: TGTGCCAGCAAGCAGAACACTGAAGCTTTCTTT

J gene: TRBJ2-7
clone size: -
V gene: TRBV19
D gene: TRBD2
CDR3 protein: CASSMGGLERAKQYF
CDR3 DNA: TGTGCCAGTAGTATGGGGGGGTTGGAAAGAGCGAAGCAGTACTTC

J gene: TRBJ2-7
clone size: -
V gene: TRBV30
D gene: TRBD2
CDR3 protein: CAWSGGLETEQYF
CDR3 DNA: TGTGCCTGGAGTGGGGGACTAGAGACCGAGCAGTACTTC

J gene: TRBJ2-3
clone size: -
V gene: TRBV9
D gene: -
CDR3 protein: CASSVEGKGHYTDTQYF
CDR3 DNA: TGTGCCAGCAGCGTAGAAGGGAAGGGACACTACACAGATACGCAGTATTTT

J gene: TRBJ2-3
clone size: -
V gene: TRBV11-2
D gene: TRBD2
CDR3 protein: CASSLLLGLAGSTDTQYF
CDR3 DNA: TGTGCCAGCAGCTTACTTCTTGGGCTAGCGGGCAGTACAGATACGCAGTATTTT

J gene: TRBJ2-3
clone size: -
V gene: TRBV7-3
D gene: TRBD2
CDR3 protein: CASSLTGLAGVGGDTQYF
CDR3 DNA: TGTGCCAGCAGCTTAACGGGGTTAGCGGGAGTAGGTGGAGATACGCAGTATTTT

J gene: TRBJ1-1
clone size: once
V gene: TRBV15
D gene: -
CDR3 protein: CATSRDGWRDTEAFF
CDR3 DNA: TGTGCCACCAGCAGAGATGGGTGGAGGGACACTGAAGCTTTCTTT

J gene: TRBJ2-1
clone size: -
V gene: TRBV7-9
D gene: -
CDR3 protein: CASSLAGVADNEQFF
CDR3 DNA: TGTGCCAGCAGCTTAGCGGGAGTTGCCGACAATGAGCAGTTCTTC

J gene: TRBJ1-5
clone size: -
V gene: TRBV29-1
D gene: TRBD1
CDR3 protein: CSVGQGANQPQHF
CDR3 DNA: TGCAGCGTTGGGCAGGGGGCCAATCAGCCCCAGCATTTT

J gene: TRBJ2-3
clone size: -
V gene: TRBV10-3
D gene: TRBD1
CDR3 protein: CASCPGGSTDTQYF
CDR3 DNA: TGTGCCAGTTGCCCAGGGGGAAGCACAGATACGCAGTATTTT

J gene: TRBJ1-2
clone size: -
V gene: TRBV11-2
D gene: TRBD1
CDR3 protein: CASSMGQGSLYGYTF
CDR3 DNA: TGTGCCAGCAGCATGGGACAGGGGAGTTTGTATGGCTACACCTTC

J gene: TRBJ2-2
clone size: -
V gene: TRBV9
D gene: -
CDR3 protein: CASSVLQKGNTGELFF
CDR3 DNA: TGTGCCAGCAGCGTACTACAGAAAGGGAACACCGGGGAGCTGTTTTTT

J gene: TRBJ2-1
clone size: -
V gene: TRBV19
D gene: TRBD2
CDR3 protein: CASTPGTSDEQFF
CDR3 DNA: TGTGCCAGTACTCCAGGGACTAGCGATGAGCAGTTCTTC

J gene: TRBJ2-2
clone size: -
V gene: TRBV19
D gene: TRBD2
CDR3 protein: CASSRQDLAVNTGELFF
CDR3 DNA: TGTGCCAGTAGTCGGCAGGATCTAGCGGTAAACACCGGGGAGCTGTTTTTT

J gene: TRBJ1-1
clone size: once
V gene: TRBV5-1
D gene: -
CDR3 protein: CASSTTPNTEAFF
CDR3 DNA: TGCGCCAGCAGCACGACACCCAACACTGAAGCTTTCTTT

J gene: TRBJ1-3
clone size: once
V gene: TRBV7-2
D gene: TRBD1
CDR3 protein: CASSLDIQGASGNTIYF
CDR3 DNA: TGTGCCAGCAGCTTGGACATACAGGGGGCGTCAGGAAACACCATATATTTT

J gene: TRBJ2-7
clone size: -
V gene: TRBV28
D gene: TRBD2
CDR3 protein: CASSSGASGSYEQYF
CDR3 DNA: TGTGCCAGCAGCAGTGGGGCTAGCGGGAGCTACGAGCAGTACTTC

J gene: TRBJ1-1
clone size: -
V gene: TRBV11-3
D gene: -
CDR3 protein: CASSLTVNTEAFF
CDR3 DNA: TGTGCCAGCAGCTTGACAGTGAACACTGAAGCTTTCTTT

J gene: TRBJ2-1
clone size: -
V gene: TRBV18
D gene: TRBD1
CDR3 protein: CASSPRQGAYNEQFF
CDR3 DNA: TGTGCCAGCTCACCGAGACAGGGGGCCTACAATGAGCAGTTCTTC

J gene: TRBJ2-7
clone size: -
V gene: TRBV5-1
D gene: -
CDR3 protein: CASSWALTYEQYF
CDR3 DNA: TGCGCCAGCAGCTGGGCACTGACCTACGAGCAGTACTTC

J gene: TRBJ2-7
clone size: -
V gene: TRBV5-6
D gene: -
CDR3 protein: CASSFRQVPYEQYF
CDR3 DNA: TGTGCCAGCAGCTTCCGACAGGTTCCCTACGAGCAGTACTTC

J gene: TRBJ1-4
clone size: -
V gene: TRBV19
D gene: -
CDR3 protein: CASSIRWGELFF
CDR3 DNA: TGTGCCAGTAGTATAAGATGGGGGGAACTGTTTTTT

J gene: TRBJ2-7
clone size: once
V gene: TRBV5-1
D gene: TRBD1
CDR3 protein: CASSYSDRASSYEQYF
CDR3 DNA: TGCGCCAGCAGCTATTCCGACAGGGCTAGCTCCTACGAGCAGTACTTC

J gene: TRBJ2-5
clone size: -
V gene: TRBV29-1
D gene: TRBD2
CDR3 protein: CSVSGRNETQYF
CDR3 DNA: TGCAGCGTGAGCGGGAGAAATGAGACCCAGTACTTC

J gene: TRBJ1-1
clone size: -
V gene: TRBV7-3
D gene: -
CDR3 protein: CASSLTHMNTEAFF
CDR3 DNA: TGTGCCAGCAGCCTGACACATATGAACACTGAAGCTTTCTTT